This T cell receptor beta chain was obtained from a study of technical replicates of blood from a handful of donors. Between the trimmed V and J ends, which lost 3 bases and 7 bases, there was a span of 9 bases. Germline CDR1 is MDHEN and CDR2 is SYDVKM. The CDR3 sequence is 12 residues long. TCRdb's table, derived via immunoSEQ multiplex PCR, lists solely in-frame clones and lacks some. The sample lists tens of thousands of clones; roughly 92% were seen once. The receptor was isolated from a human donor in good health. The chain recombines TRBV28 with TRBJ1-1, with D unclear. Sequenced input: T cells isolated from PBMCs. The CDR3 loop reads CASSLRQSEAFF. In nucleotides, the CDR3 is TGTGCCAGCAGTTTGAGGCAGAGTGAAGCTTTCTTT.